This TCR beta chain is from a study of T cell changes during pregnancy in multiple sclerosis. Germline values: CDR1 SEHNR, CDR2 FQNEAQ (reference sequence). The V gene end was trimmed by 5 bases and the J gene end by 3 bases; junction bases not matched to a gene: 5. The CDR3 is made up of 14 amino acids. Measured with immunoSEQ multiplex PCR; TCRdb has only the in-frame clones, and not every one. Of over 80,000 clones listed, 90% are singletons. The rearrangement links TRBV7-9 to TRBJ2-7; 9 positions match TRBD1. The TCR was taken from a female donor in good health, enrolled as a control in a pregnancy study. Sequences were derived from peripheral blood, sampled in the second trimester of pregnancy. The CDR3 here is CASSRDREGYEQYF. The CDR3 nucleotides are TGTGCCAGCAGCAGGGACAGGGAGGGCTACGAGCAGTACTTC.